The clone carrying this T cell receptor beta chain was detected only a few times. Its antigen is not identified. The data belong to a study of identical twins. Findings of the study overall: Some out-of-frame alpha sequences were shared by twins, and these showed excess low generation probability.

Germline V gene data show CDR1 as DFQATT and CDR2 as SNEGSKA (reference sequence). The junction had 14 bases not matched to a gene; V was cut back by 3 bases and J by 5 bases. The CDR3 covers 16 residues. Addition of a universal primer site occurred through template switching, and cDNA carried unique molecular identifiers. TCRdb itself ran the 5' RACE reads through MiXCR, one entry per CDR3 protein. The table includes 200,000 to 250,000 distinct CDR3 sequences, about 12% detected once. These data were likewise used in another study, on yellow fever vaccine responses in identical twins. That investigation notes: Vaccine T cell responses of twins reportedly seemed partly convergent and partly personalized.

The clonotype comes from a woman between 18 and 29 years old in good health. The source material was memory (CD45RO+) T cells sorted from blood. The chain joins TRBV20-1 to TRBJ2-7, with TRBD1 matching over 9 bases. The DNA of the CDR3 is TGCAGTGCTAGGACCGTTGGACAGGGGACAGGAAACGAGCAGTACTTC. It encodes CSARTVGQGTGNEQYF.